The rows below give T cell receptor beta chains drawn from one sample of a study of patients and donors after allogeneic stem cell transplantation. TCRdb recomputed calls from the RT-PCR reads with MiXCR, one row per CDR3 protein. The table includes fewer than 500,000 distinct CDR3 sequences, roughly 17% detected once. The source material was blood, either unsorted or a sorted T cell fraction (not recorded which). The receptors come from a human donor who was either an allogeneic HSCT recipient or a stem cell or donor lymphocyte infusion donor (not recorded which). It is not recorded whose cells these are; they may come from a transplant donor. The CDR3 runs from the conserved cysteine through the conserved F or W. D genes are given only for firm matches. Rows give clone size only sometimes, using once, few, many, or a class for an expanded clone.

v_call,d_call,clone_size,j_call,cdr3_nt,cdr3_aa
TRBV20-1,TRBD1,few,TRBJ1-5,TGCAGTGCCCTAAGCGGGGACAGGGGAAATCAGCCCCAGCATTTT,CSALSGDRGNQPQHF
TRBV28,TRBD1,NA,TRBJ2-5,TGTGCCAGCAGTGTGGGACAGTTCCAAGAGACCCAGTACTTC,CASSVGQFQETQYF
TRBV6-2/TRBV6-3,NA,NA,TRBJ2-7,TGTGCCAGCAGTCAAGACGTTTTAGGGAAAGACCCCTACGAGCAGTACTTC,CASSQDVLGKDPYEQYF
TRBV11-3,NA,few,TRBJ2-1,TGTGCCAGCAGCTTAAGCACCCCCGGGAACTTCTACAATGAGCAGTTCTTC,CASSLSTPGNFYNEQFF
TRBV29-1,TRBD1,NA,TRBJ1-3,TGCAGCGGAGTCGTGACAGGGGACCCCGGGGGAGGAAACACCATATATTTT,CSGVVTGDPGGGNTIYF
TRBV27,NA,NA,TRBJ2-5,TGTGCCAGCAGTCCCTCGACAGAAGAGACCCAGTACTTC,CASSPSTEETQYF
TRBV20-1,NA,few,TRBJ2-6,TGCAGTGCTATCGACCGGCCCGGTGGGGCCAACGTCCTGACTTTC,CSAIDRPGGANVLTF
TRBV29-1,NA,few,TRBJ2-1,TGCAGCGTTGAAGATGTAGTAAGGGAGCAGTTCTTC,CSVEDVVREQFF
TRBV18,NA,NA,TRBJ1-2,TGTGCCAGCTCGCCGGACAAGCGGAACTATGGCTACACCTTC,CASSPDKRNYGYTF
TRBV12-3/TRBV12-4,NA,many,TRBJ1-3,TGTGCCAGCAGGGCTGTAAACACCATATATTTT,CASRAVNTIYF